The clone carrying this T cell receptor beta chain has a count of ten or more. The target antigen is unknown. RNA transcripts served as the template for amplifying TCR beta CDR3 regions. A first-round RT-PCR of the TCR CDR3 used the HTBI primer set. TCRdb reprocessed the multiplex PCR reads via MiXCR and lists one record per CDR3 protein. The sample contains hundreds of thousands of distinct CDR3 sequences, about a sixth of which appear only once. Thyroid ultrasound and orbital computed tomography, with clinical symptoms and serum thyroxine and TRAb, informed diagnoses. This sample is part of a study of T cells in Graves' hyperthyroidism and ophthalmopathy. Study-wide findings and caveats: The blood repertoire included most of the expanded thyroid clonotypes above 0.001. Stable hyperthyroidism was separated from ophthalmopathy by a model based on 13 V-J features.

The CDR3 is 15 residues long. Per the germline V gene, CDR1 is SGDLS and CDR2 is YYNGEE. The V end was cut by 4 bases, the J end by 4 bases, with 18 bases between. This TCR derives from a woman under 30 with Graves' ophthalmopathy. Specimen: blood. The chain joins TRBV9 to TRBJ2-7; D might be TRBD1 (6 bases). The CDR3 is CASSTFPGTLYEQYF. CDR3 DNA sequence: TGTGCCAGCAGCACCTTTCCCGGGACACTTTACGAGCAGTACTTC.